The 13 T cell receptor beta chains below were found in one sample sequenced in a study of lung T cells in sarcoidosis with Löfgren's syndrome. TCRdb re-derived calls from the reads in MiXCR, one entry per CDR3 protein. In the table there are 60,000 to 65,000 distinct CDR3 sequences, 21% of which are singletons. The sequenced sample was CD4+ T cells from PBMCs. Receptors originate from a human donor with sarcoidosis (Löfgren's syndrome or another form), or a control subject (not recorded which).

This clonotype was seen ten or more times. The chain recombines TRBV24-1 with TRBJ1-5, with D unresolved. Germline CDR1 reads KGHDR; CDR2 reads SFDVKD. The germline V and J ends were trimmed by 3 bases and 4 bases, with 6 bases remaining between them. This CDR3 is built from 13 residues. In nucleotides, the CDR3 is TGTGCCACCAGTGATGGGCCGAATCAGCCCCAGCATTTT. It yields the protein CATSDGPNQPQHF.

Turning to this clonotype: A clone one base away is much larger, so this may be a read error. CDR3 coding DNA: TGTGCCAGCAGCCAAGTTGGCGCGGGAGGTAACAATGGGCAGTTCTTC. It is translated as CASSQVGAGGNNGQFF. V is TRBV4-2 and J is TRBJ2-1; 8 bases align to TRBD2. CDR1 and CDR2 (germline): LGHNA, YNFKEQ. The CDR3 length is 16 residues.

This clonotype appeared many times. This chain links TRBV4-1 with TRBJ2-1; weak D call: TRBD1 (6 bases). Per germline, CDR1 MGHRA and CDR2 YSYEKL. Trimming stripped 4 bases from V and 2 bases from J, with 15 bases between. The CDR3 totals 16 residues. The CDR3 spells CASSPLADRAYNEQFF. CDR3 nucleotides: TGCGCCAGCAGCCCCTTGGCGGACAGAGCCTACAATGAGCAGTTCTTC.

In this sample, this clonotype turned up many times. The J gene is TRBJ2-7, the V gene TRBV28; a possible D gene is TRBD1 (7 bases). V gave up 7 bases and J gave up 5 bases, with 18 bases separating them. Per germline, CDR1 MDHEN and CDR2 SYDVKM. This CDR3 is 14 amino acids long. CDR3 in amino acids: CASTRQGGGDEQYV. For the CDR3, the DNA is TGTGCCAGCACCAGACAGGGAGGTGGGGACGAGCAGTACGTC.

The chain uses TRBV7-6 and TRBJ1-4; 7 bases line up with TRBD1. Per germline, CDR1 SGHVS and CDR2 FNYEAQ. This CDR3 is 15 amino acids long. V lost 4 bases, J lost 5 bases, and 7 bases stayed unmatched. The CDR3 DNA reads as TGTGCCAGCAGCTCCGGGACAGCTAACAATGAAAAACTGTTTTTT. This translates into CASSSGTANNEKLFF.

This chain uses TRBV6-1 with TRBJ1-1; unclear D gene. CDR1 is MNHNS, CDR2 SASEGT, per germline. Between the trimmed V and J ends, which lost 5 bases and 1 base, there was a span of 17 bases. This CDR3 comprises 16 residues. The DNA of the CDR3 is TGTGCCAGCAGTCTTAAGACCTTGCAGACGAACACTGAAGCTTTCTTT. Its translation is CASSLKTLQTNTEAFF.

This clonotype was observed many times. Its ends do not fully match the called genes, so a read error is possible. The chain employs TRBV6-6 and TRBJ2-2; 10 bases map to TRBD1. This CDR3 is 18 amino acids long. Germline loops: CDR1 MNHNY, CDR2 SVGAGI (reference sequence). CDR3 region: CASNYSAGQGLASKELFF. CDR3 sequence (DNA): TGTGCCAGCAATTACTCAGCGGGACAGGGGTTGGCGTCGAAGGAGCTGTTTTTT.

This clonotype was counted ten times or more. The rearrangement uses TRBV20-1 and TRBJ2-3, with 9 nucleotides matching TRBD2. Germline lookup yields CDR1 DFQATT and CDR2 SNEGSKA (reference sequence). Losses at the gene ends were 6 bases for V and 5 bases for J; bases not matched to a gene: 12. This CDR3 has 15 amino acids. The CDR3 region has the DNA TGCAGTGCCGTAGACTTGAGCGGGGGGAGAGATACGCAGTATTTT. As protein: CSAVDLSGGRDTQYF.

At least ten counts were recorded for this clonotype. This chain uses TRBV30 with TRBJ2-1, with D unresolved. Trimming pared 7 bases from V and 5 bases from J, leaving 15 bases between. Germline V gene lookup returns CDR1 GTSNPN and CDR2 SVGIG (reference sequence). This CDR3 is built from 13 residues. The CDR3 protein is CASTRPGNNEQFF. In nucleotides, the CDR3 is TGTGCCTCGACCCGTCCCGGAAACAATGAGCAGTTCTTC.

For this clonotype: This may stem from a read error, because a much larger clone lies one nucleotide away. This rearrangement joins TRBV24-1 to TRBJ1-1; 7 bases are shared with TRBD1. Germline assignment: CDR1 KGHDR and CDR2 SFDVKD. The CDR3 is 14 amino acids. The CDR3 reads CATSESTGATESFF. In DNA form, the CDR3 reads TGTGCCACCAGTGAGAGTACAGGGGCCACTGAATCTTTCTTT.

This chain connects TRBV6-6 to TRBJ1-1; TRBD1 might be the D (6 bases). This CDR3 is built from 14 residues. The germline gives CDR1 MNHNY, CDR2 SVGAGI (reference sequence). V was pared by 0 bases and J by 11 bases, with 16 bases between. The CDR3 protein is CASSYSGGQPAAFF. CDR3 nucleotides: TGTGCCAGCAGTTACTCTGGGGGCCAGCCTGCGGCTTTCTTT.

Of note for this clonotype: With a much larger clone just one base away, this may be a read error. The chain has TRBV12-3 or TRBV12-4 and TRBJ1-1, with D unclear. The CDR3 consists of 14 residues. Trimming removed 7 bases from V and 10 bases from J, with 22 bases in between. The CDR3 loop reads CASTQREVIGGAFF. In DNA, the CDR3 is TGTGCCAGCACCCAACGAGAGGTGATTGGAGGAGCTTTCTTT.

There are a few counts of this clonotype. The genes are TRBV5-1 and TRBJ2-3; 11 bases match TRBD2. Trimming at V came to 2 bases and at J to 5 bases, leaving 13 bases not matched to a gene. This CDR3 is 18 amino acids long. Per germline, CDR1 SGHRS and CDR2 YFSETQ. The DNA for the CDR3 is TGCGCCAGCAGCTTAGACCCCTCTAGCGGGGGGTTGGTAGATACGCAGTATTTT. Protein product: CASSLDPSSGGLVDTQYF.